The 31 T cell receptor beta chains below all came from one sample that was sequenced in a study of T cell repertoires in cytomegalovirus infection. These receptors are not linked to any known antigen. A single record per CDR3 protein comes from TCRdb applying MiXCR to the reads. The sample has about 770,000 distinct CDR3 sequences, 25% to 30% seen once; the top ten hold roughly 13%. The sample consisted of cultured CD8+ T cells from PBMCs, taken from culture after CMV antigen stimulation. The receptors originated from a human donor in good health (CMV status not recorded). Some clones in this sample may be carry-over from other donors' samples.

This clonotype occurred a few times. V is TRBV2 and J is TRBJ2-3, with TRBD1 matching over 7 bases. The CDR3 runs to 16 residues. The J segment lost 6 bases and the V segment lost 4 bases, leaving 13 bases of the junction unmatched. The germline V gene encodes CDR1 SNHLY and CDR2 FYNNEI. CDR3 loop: CASSVGVTGAKDTQYF. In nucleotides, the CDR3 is TGTGCCAGCAGTGTGGGGGTTACAGGGGCGAAGGATACGCAGTATTTT.

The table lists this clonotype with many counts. CDR3 nucleotide sequence: TGTGCCAGCAGTTACTTCCCGCCCACAGGGGACTTTCTGACTGAAGCTTTCTTT. Translated, it gives CASSYFPPTGDFLTEAFF. The V call is TRBV6-5, the J call TRBJ1-1; the match to TRBD1 covers 7 bases. The germline CDR1 and CDR2 sequences are MNHEY and SVGAGI. The ends lost 1 base at V and 5 bases at J; junction bases unmatched: 16. The CDR3 contains 18 residues.

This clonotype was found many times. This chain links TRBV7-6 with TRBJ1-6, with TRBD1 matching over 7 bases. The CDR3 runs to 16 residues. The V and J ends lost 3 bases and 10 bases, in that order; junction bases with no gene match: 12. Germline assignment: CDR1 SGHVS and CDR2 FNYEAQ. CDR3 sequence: CASSFGTTGADSPLHF. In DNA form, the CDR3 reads TGTGCCAGCAGCTTTGGTACTACAGGGGCTGACTCACCCCTCCACTTT.

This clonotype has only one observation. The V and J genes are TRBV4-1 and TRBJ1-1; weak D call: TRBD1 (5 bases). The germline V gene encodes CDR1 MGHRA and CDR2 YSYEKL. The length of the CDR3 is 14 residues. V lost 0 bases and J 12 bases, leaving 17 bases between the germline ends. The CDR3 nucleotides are TGCGCCAGCAGCCAAGAAGGGACCGGGCGAGTAACTTTCTTT. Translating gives CASSQEGTGRVTFF.

The CDR3 sequence is CASSFGDTDEKLFF. In nucleotides, the CDR3 is TGTGCCAGCAGTTTTGGAGACACCGACGAAAAACTGTTTTTT. The chain recombines TRBV27 with TRBJ1-4, with D unresolved. Between the trimmed V and J ends, which lost 3 bases and 8 bases, there was a span of 13 bases. The CDR3 has 14 amino acids. Germline assignment: CDR1 MNHEY and CDR2 SMNVEV (reference sequence).

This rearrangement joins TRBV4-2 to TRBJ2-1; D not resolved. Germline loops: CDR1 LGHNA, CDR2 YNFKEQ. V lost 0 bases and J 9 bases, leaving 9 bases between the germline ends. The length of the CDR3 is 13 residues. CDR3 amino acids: CASSQDGYSEQFF. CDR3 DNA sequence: TGTGCCAGCAGCCAAGATGGGTATAGTGAGCAGTTCTTC.

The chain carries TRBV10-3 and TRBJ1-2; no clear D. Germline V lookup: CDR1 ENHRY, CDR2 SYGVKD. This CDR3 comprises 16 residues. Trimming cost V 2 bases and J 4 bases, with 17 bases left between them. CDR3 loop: CAISEPPEGSFYGYTF. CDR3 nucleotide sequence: TGTGCCATCAGTGAGCCCCCGGAGGGTAGTTTCTATGGCTACACCTTC.

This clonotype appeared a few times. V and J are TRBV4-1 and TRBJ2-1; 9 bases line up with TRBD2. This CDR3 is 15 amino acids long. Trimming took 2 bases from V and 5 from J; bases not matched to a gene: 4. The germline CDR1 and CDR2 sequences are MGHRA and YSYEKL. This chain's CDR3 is CASSQIAGAHNEQFF. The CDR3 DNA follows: TGCGCCAGCAGCCAAATAGCGGGGGCGCACAATGAGCAGTTCTTC.

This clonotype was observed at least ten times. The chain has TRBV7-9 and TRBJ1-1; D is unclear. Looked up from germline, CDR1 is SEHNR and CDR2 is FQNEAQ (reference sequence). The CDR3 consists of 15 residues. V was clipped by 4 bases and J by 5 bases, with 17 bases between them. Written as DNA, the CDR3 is TGTGCCAGCAGCTCCCCCGACCGAGGGAGGACTGAAGCTTTCTTT. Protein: CASSSPDRGRTEAFF.

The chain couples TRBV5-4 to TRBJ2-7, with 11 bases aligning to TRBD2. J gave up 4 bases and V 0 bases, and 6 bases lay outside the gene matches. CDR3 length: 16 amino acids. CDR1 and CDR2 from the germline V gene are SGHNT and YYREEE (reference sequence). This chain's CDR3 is CASSLGRLAGSYEQYF. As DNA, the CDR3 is TGTGCCAGCAGCTTGGGAAGACTAGCGGGGAGTTACGAGCAGTACTTC.

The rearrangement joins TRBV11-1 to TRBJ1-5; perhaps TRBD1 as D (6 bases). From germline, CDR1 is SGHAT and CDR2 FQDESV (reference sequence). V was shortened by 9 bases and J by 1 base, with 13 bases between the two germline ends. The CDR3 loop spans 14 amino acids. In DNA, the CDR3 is TGTGCCAGGAGACAGGAATCCAGCAATCAGCCCCAGCATTTT. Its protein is CARRQESSNQPQHF.

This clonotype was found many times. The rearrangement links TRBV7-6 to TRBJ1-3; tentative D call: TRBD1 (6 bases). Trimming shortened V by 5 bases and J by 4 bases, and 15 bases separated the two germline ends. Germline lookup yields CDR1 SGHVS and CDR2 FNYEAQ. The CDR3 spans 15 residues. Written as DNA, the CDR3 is TGTGCCAGCAGCCCCAGGGACAATCTGGGAAACACCATATATTTT. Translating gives CASSPRDNLGNTIYF.

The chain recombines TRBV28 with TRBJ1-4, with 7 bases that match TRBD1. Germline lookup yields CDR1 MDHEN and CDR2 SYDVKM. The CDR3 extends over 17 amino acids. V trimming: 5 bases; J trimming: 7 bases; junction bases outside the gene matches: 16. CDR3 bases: TGTGCCAGCAGTGATCCGGGACAGAGAAGGGTTTTTGAAAAACTGTTTTTT. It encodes CASSDPGQRRVFEKLFF.

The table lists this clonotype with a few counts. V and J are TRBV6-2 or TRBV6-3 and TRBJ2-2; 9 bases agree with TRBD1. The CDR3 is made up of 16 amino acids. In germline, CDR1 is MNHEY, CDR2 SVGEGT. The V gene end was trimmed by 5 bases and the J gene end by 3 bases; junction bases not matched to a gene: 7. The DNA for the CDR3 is TGTGCCAGCAGTACGGGGGACAGGGAGTACACCGGGGAGCTGTTTTTT. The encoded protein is CASSTGDREYTGELFF.

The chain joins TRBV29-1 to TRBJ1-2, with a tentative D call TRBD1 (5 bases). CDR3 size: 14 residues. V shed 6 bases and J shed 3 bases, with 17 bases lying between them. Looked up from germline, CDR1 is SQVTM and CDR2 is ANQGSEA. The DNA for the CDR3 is TGCAGCGTACGGCCACAGACAGTGGACTATGGCTACACCTTC. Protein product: CSVRPQTVDYGYTF.

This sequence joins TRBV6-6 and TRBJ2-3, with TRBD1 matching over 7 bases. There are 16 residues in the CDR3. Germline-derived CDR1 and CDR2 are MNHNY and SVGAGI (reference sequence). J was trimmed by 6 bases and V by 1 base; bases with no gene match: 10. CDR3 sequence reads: CASSYFMTGYIDTQYF. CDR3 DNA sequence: TGTGCCAGCAGTTACTTTATGACAGGGTATATCGATACGCAGTATTTT.

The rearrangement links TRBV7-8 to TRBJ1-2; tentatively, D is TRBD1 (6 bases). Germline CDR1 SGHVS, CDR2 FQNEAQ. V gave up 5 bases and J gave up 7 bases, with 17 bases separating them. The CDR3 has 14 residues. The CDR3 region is CASSPTGGLSGYTF. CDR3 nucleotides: TGTGCCAGCAGCCCCACCGGGGGGCTTAGTGGCTACACCTTC.

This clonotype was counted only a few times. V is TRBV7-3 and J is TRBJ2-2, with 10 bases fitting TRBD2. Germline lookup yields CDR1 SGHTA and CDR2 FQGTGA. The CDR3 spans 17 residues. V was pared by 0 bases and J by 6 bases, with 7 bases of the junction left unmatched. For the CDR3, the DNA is TGTGCCAGCAGCTTAACGGGACCCGGACTAGCGGCCGGGGAGCTGTTTTTT. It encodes CASSLTGPGLAAGELFF.

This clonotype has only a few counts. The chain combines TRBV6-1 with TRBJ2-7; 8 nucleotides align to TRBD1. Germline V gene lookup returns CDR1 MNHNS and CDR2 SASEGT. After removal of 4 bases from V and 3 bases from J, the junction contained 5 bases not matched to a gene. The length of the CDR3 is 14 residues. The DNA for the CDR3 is TGTGCCAGCAGTGTAGACAGGGGCGGCTACGAGCAGTACTTC. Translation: CASSVDRGGYEQYF.

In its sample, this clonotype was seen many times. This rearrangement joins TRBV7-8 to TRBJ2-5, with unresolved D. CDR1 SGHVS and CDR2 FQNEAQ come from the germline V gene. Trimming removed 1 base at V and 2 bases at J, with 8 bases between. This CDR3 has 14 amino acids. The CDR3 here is CASSLGSGQETQYF. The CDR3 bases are TGTGCCAGCAGCTTAGGCAGTGGACAAGAGACCCAGTACTTC.

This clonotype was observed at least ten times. CDR3 nucleotides: TGTGCCAGCAGCCAAGACAGGGGCGTAGGAGGGACTGAAGCTTTCTTT. This gives the protein CASSQDRGVGGTEAFF. The chain combines TRBV7-2 with TRBJ1-1; 8 bases are a match to TRBD1. Per germline, CDR1 SGHTA and CDR2 FQGNSA. The CDR3 consists of 16 residues. V shed 5 bases and J 5 bases; nucleotides not matched to a gene: 13.

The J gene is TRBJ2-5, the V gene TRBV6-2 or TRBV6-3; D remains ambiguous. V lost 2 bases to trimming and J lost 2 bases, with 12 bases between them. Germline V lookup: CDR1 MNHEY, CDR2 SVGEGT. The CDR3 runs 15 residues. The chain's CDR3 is CASSYVAGGQETQYF. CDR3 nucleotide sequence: TGTGCCAGCAGTTACGTGGCAGGCGGACAAGAGACCCAGTACTTC.

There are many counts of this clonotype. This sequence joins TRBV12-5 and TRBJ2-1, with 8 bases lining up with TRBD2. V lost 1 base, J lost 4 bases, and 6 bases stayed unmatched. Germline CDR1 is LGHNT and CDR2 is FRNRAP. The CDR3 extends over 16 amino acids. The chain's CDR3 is CASGLASGPLYNEQFF. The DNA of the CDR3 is TGTGCTAGTGGTTTGGCTAGCGGGCCTTTATACAATGAGCAGTTCTTC.

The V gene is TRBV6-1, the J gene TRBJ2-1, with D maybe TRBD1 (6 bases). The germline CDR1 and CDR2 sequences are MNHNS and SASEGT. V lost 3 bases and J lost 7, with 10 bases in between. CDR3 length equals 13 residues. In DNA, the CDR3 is TGTGCCAGCAGTGACAGGGGCAGGAATGAGCAGTTCTTC. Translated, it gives CASSDRGRNEQFF.

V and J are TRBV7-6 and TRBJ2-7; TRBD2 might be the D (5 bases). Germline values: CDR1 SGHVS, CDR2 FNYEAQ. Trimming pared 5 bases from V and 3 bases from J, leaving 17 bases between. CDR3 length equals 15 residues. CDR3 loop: CASSNGAGPNYEQYF. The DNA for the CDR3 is TGTGCCAGCAGCAACGGCGCGGGTCCCAACTACGAGCAGTACTTC.

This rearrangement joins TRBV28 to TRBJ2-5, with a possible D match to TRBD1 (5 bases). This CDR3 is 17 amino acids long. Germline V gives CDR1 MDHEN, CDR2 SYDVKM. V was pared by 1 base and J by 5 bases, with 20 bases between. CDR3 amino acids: CASSLFGGATQRETQYF. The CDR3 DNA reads TGTGCCAGCAGTTTATTTGGTGGGGCCACACAAAGGGAGACCCAGTACTTC.

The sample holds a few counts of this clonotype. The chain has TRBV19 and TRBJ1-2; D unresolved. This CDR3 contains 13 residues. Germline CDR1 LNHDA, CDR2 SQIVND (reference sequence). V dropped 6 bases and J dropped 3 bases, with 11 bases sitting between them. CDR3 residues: CASRKEGDYGYTF. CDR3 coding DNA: TGTGCCAGTAGGAAAGAGGGCGACTATGGCTACACCTTC.

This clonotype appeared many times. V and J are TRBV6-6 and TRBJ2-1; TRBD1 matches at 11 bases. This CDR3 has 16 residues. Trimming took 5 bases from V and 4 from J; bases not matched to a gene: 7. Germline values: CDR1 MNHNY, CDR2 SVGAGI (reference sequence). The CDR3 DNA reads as TGTGCCAGCAGTCTCTCAGGGACAGGGGGGTACAATGAGCAGTTCTTC. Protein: CASSLSGTGGYNEQFF.

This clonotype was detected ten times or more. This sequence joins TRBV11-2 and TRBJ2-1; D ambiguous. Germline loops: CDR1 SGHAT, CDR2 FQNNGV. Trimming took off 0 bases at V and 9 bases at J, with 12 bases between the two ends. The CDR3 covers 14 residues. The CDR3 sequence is CASSLEAHHIEQFF. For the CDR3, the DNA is TGTGCCAGCAGCTTAGAAGCTCATCACATTGAGCAGTTCTTC.

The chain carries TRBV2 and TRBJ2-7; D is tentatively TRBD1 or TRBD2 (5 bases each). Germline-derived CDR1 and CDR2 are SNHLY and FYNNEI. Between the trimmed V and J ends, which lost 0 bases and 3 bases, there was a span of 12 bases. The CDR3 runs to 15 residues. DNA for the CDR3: TGTGCCAGCAGTGAAGCCACCGGGACGGGCTACGAGCAGTACTTC. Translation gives CASSEATGTGYEQYF.

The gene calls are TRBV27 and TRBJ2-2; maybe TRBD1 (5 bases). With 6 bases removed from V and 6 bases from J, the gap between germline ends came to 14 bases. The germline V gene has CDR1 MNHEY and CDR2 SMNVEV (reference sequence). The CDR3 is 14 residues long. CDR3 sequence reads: CASRNQGHPGELFF. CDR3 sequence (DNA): TGTGCCAGCAGAAACCAGGGTCACCCCGGGGAGCTGTTTTTT.